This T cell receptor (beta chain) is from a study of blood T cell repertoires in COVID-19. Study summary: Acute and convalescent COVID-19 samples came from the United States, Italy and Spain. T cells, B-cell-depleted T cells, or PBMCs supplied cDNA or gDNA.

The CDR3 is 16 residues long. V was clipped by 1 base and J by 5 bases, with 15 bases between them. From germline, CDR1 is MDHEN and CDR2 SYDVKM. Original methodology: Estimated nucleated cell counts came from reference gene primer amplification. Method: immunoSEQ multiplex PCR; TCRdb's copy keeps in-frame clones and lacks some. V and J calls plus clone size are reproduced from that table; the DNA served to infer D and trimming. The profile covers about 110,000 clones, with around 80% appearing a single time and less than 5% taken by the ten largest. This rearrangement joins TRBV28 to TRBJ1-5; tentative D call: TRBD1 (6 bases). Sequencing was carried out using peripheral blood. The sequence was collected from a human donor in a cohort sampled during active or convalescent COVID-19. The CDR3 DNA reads TGTGCCAGCAGTTTATTCTATGGACAGTACGATCAGCCCCAGCATTTT. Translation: CASSLFYGQYDQPQHF.